This T cell receptor beta chain was recorded in a study of shared clonotypes between healthy human individuals. General observations from the study: Clonotype sharing levels among donors were expected to vary with sequencing depth.

This table comes from immunoSEQ multiplex PCR, and its TCRdb copy is limited to in-frame clones, with some not included. The table lists 600,000 or so clones, 85% to 95% of them singletons, with around 0.11% in the top ten. As regards this clone: The antigen remains undetermined.

CD45RO negativity and positive selection for CCR7 defined naive CD8 cells, a population that excluded terminally differentiated effector memory CD45RA+ cells. Those who donated were healthy HIV-negative adults, with no recent acute infections or vaccinations reported. Sequenced input: naive CD8+ T cells sorted from blood. The sequence was collected from a woman in her twenties or thirties in good health.

CDR3 residues: CASSLRAGPNYGYTF. The CDR3 DNA reads TGTGCCAGCAGTTTAAGGGCAGGGCCTAACTATGGCTACACCTTC. V usage is TRBV27 and J usage is TRBJ1-2; tentative D call: TRBD1 (5 bases). Germline values: CDR1 MNHEY, CDR2 SMNVEV (reference sequence). V dropped 2 bases and J dropped 0 bases, with 10 bases sitting between them. The CDR3 totals 15 residues.